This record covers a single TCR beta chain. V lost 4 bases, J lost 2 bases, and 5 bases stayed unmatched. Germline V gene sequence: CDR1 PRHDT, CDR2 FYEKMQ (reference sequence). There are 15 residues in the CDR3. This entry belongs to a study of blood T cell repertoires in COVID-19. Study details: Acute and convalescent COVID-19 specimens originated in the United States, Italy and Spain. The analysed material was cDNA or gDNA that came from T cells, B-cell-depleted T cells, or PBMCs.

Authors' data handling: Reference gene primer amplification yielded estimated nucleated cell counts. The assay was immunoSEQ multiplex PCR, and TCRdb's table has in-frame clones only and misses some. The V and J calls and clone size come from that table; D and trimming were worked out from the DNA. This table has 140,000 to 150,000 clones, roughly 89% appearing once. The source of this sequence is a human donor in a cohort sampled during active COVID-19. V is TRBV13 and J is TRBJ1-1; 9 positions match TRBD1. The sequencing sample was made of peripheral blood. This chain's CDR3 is CASSSTTGGNTEAFF. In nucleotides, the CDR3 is TGTGCCAGCAGCTCGACGACAGGGGGAAACACTGAAGCTTTCTTT.